This TCR beta chain was retrieved from a study of T cells in localized non-small cell lung cancer. Some clones are missing from TCRdb's copy, which holds only in-frame ones; the method was immunoSEQ multiplex PCR. In the table there are 15,000 or so clones, approximately 89% of which are singletons. This TCR derives from a man aged 35-69 years with stage III lung adenocarcinoma. Specimen: peripheral blood mononuclear cells, collected before any cancer treatment.

The CDR3 sequence is CASSDRRGDEQYF. CDR3 DNA sequence: TGCGCCAGCAGTGACCGCCGAGGGGACGAGCAGTACTTC. The V call is TRBV10-1, the J call TRBJ2-7; either TRBD1 or TRBD2 may fit D (5 bases each). From germline, CDR1 is WNHNN and CDR2 SYGVQD (reference sequence). V shed 3 bases and J shed 5 bases, with 11 bases lying between them. The CDR3 extends over 13 amino acids.